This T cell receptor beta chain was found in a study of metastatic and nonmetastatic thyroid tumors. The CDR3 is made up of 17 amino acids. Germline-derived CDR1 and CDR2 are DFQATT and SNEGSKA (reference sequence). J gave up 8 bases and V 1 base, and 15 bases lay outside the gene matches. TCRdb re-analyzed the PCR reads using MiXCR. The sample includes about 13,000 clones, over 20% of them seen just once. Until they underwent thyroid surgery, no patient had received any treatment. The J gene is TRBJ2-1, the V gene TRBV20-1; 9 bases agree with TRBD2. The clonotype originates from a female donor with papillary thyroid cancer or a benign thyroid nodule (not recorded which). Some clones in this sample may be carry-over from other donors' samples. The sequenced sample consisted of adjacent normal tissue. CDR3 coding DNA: TGCAGTGCTAGAGGGGAACAGTGGACTAGCGTGAGCCATGAGCAGTTCTTC. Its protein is CSARGEQWTSVSHEQFF.